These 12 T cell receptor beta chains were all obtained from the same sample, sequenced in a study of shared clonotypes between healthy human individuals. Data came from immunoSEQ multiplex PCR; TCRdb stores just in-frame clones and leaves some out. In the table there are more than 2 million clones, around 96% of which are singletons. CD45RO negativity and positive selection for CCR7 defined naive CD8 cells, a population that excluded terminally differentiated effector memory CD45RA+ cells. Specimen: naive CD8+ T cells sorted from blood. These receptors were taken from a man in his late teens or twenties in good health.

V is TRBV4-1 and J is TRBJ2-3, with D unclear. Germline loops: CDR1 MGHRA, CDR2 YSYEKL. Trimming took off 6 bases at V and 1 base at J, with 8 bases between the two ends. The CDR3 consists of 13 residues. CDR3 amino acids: CASRIMGTDTQYF. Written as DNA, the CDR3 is TGCGCCAGCAGGATAATGGGCACAGATACGCAGTATTTT.

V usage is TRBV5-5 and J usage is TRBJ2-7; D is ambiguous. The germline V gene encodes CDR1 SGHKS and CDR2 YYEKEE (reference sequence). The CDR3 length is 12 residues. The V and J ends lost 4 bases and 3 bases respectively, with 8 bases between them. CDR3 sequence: CASSVGNYEQYF. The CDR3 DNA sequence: TGTGCCAGCAGCGTCGGAAACTACGAGCAGTACTTC.

The CDR3 DNA reads as TGTGCCAGCAGACCTCCCGGGACAGACCCTTCTCCCTACGAGCAGTACTTC. Translating it yields CASRPPGTDPSPYEQYF. The rearrangement joins TRBV28 to TRBJ2-7; the match to TRBD1 covers 7 bases. The trim removed 6 bases at V and 2 bases at J, leaving 16 bases unmatched. Germline V CDR1 and CDR2: MDHEN, SYDVKM. The CDR3 consists of 17 residues.

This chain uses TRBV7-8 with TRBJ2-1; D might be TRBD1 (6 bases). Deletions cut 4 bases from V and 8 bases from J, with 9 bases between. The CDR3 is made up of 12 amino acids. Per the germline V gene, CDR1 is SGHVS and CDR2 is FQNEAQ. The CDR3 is CASSSDSYEQFF. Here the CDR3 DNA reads TGTGCCAGCAGCTCGGACAGTTATGAGCAGTTCTTC.

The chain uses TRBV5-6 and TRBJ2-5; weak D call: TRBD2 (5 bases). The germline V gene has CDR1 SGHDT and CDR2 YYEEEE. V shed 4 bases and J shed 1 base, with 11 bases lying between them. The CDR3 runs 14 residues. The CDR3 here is CASSTAASQETQYF. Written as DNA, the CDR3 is TGTGCCAGCAGCACAGCGGCAAGCCAAGAGACCCAGTACTTC.

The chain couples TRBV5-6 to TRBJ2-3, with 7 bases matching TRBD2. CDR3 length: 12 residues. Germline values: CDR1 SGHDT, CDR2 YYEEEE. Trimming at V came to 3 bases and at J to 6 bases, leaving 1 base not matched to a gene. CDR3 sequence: CASSYSGDTQYF. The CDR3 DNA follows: TGTGCCAGCAGCTATAGCGGGGATACGCAGTATTTT.

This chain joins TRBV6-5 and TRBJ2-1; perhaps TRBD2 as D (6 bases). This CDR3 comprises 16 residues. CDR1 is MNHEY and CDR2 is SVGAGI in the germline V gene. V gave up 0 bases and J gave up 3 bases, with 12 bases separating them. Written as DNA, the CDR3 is TGTGCCAGCAGTTACTCGGCGGGAAGCAACTACAATGAGCAGTTCTTC. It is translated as CASSYSAGSNYNEQFF.

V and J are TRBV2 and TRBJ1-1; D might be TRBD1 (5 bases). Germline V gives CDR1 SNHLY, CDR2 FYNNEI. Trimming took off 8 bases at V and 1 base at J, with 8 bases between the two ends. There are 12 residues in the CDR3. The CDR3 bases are TGTGCCAGCGGGGCCCCGAACACTGAAGCTTTCTTT. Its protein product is CASGAPNTEAFF.

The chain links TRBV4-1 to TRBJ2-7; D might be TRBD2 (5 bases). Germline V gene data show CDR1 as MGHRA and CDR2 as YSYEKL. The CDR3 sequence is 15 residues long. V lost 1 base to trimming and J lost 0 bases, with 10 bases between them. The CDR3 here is CASSQVIRGSYEQYF. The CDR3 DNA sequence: TGCGCCAGCAGCCAAGTTATCCGGGGCTCCTACGAGCAGTACTTC.

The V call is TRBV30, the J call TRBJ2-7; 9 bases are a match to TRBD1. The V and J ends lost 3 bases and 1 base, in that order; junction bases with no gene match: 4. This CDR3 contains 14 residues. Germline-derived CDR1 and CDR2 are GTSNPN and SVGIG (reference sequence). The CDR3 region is CAWSPGQGSYEQYF. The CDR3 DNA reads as TGTGCCTGGAGCCCGGGACAGGGATCCTACGAGCAGTACTTC.

CDR3: CASSFITGVNTEAFF. DNA of the CDR3: TGTGCCAGCAGCTTCATTACAGGGGTGAACACTGAAGCTTTCTTT. J is TRBJ1-1 and V is TRBV7-9, with 7 bases that match TRBD1. Germline-derived CDR1 and CDR2 are SEHNR and FQNEAQ (reference sequence). V trimming: 3 bases; J trimming: 0 bases; junction bases outside the gene matches: 4. This CDR3 region has 15 residues.

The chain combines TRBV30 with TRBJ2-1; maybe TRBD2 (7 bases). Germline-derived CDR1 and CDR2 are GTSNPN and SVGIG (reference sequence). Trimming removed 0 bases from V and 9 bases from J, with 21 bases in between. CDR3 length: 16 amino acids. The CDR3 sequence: CAWSVGGGSLVGEQFF. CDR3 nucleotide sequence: TGTGCCTGGAGTGTGGGCGGGGGCTCCCTAGTCGGTGAGCAGTTCTTC.